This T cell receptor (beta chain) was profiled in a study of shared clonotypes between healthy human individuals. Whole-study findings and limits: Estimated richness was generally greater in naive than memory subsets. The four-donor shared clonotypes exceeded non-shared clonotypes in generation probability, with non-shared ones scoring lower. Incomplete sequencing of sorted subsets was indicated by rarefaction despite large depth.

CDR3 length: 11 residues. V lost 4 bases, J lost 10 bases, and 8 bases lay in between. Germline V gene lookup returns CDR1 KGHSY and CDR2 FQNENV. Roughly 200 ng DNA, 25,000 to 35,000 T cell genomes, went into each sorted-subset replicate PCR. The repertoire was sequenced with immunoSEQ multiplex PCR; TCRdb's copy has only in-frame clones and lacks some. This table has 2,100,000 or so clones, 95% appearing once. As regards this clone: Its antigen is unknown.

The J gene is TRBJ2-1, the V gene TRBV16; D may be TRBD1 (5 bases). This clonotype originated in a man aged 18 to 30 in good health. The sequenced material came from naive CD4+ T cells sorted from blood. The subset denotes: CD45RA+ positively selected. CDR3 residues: CASSPRQEQFF. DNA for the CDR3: TGTGCCAGCAGCCCCCGACAGGAGCAGTTCTTC. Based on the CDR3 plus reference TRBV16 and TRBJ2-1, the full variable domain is GEEVAQTPKHLVRGEGQKAKLYCAPIKGHSYVFWYQQVLKNEFKFLISFQNENVFDETGMPKERFSAKCLPNSPCSLEIQATKLEDSAVYFCASSPRQEQFFGPGTRLTVL.